This T cell receptor (beta chain) was captured in a study of blood T cell repertoires in COVID-19. Study-level background: The samples span acute and convalescent COVID-19 from the United States, Italy and Spain. The cDNA or gDNA used as material had been derived from T cells, B-cell-depleted T cells, or PBMCs.

The V and J ends lost 2 bases and 3 bases, in that order; junction bases with no gene match: 7. CDR1 is SGHVS, CDR2 FQNEAQ, per germline. This CDR3 region has 16 residues. Authors' processing steps: Amplification from reference gene primers served as the basis for estimated nucleated cell counts. The repertoire was sequenced with immunoSEQ multiplex PCR; TCRdb's copy has only in-frame clones and lacks some. V and J calls and clone size are as listed in that table; D and trimming were resolved from the DNA. Of over 100,000 clones listed, 80% to 90% are singletons. Sequenced input: peripheral blood. V gene TRBV7-8 combines with J gene TRBJ2-7; 10 bases map to TRBD2. This receptor was obtained from a woman of 80 years or more with active or convalescent COVID-19. The DNA for the CDR3 is TGTGCCAGCAGCTTACCACCTAGCGGGAGATACTACGAGCAGTACTTC. Translation: CASSLPPSGRYYEQYF.